The clone carrying this TCR beta chain was detected a few times. TCRdb fed the RACE reads into MiXCR, producing one record per CDR3 protein. The repertoire holds 380,000 or so distinct CDR3 sequences, with around 5.5% as singletons. CDR3 length: 12 residues. Germline V lookup: CDR1 SGHKS, CDR2 YYEKEE (reference sequence). Trimming pared 1 base from V and 8 bases from J, leaving 9 bases between. The sample comes from a study of human T cells and chemical hapten exposure. Turning to the study itself: Patients received weekly diphenylcyclopropenone doses to the scalp throughout the approximately 26-week study.

Time point reported: pre-sensitization, week 0. The treatment: therapeutic diphenylcyclopropenone sensitization with weekly scalp DPC. Drawing of blood took place ahead of applying each patch test. The chain links TRBV5-5 to TRBJ1-1; D is uncertain. This material consisted of whole blood, taken in connection with sensitization to the hapten diphenylcyclopropenone (DPC). The sequence came from a woman younger than 35 with alopecia areata. Some clones in this sample may be carry-over from other donors' samples. The CDR3 sequence is CASSLSGKEAFF. The CDR3 DNA reads TGTGCCAGCAGCTTGAGCGGGAAAGAAGCTTTCTTT.